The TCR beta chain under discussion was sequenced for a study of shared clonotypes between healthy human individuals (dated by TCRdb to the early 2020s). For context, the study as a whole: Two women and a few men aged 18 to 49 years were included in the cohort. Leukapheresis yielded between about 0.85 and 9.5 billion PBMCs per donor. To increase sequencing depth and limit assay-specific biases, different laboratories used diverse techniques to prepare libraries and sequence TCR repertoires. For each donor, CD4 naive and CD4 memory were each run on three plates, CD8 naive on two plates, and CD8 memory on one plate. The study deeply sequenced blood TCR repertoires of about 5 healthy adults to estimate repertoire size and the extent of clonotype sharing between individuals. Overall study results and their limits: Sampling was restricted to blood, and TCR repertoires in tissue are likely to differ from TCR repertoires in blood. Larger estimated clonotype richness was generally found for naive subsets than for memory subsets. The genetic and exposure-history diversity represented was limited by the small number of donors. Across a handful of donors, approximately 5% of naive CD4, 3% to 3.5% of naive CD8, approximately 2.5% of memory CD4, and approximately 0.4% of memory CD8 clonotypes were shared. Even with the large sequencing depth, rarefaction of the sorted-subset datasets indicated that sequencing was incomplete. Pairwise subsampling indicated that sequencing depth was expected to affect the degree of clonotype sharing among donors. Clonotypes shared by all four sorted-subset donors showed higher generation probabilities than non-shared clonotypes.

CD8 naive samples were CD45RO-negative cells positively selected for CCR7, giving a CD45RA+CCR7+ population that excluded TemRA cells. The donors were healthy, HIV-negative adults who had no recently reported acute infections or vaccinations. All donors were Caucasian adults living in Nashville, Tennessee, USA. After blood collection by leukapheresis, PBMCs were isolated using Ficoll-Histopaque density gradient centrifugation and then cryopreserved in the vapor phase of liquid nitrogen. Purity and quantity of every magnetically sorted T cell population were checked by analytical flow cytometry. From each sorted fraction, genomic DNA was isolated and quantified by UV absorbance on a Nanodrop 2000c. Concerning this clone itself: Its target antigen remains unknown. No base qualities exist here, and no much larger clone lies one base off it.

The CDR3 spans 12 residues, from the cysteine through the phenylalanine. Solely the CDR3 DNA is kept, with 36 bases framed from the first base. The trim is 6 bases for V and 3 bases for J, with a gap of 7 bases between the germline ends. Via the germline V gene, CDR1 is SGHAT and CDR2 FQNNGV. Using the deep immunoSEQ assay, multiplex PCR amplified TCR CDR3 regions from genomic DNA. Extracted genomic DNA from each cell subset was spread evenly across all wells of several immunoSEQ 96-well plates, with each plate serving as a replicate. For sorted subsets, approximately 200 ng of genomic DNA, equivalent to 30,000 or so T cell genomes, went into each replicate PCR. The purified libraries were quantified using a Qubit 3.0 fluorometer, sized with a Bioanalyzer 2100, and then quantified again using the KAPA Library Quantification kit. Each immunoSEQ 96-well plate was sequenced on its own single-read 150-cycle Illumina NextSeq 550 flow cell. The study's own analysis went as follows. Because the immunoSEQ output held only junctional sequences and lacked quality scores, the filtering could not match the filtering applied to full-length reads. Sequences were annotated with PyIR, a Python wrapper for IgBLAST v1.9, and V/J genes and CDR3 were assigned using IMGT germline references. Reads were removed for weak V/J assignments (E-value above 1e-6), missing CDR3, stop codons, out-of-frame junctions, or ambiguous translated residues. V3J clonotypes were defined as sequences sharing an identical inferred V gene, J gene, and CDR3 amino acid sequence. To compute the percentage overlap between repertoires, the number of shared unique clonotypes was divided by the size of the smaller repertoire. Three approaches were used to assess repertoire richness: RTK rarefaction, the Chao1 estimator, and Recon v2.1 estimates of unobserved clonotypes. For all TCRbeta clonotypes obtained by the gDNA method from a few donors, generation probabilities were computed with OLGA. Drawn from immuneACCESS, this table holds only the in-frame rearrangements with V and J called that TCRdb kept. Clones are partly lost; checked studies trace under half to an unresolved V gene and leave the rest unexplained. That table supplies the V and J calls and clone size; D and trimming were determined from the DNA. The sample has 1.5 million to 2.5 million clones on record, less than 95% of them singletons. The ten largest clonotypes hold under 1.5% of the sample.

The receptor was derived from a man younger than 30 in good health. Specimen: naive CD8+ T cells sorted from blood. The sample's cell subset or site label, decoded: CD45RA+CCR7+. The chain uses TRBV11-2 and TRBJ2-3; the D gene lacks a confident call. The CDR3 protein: CASRYITDTQYF. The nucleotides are TGTGCCAGCAGATACATTACAGATACGCAGTATTTT.